A single sample gave rise to the 30 T cell receptor beta chains below, sequenced in a study of a mutant IDH1 vaccine in newly diagnosed glioma. No antigen is known for these receptors. Time point: week 47, end of study. It was 300 ug of mutant IDH1 20-mer peptide that made up each vaccine dose, given with topical imiquimod. This table comes from immunoSEQ multiplex PCR, and its TCRdb copy is limited to in-frame clones, with some not included. The sample consists of some 56,000 clones, 75% of them appearing once. This sample comprised PBMCs, obtained from a glioma patient whose treatment included an IDH1 peptide vaccine. The receptors derive from a man aged 50 to 59 with glioma.

V gene TRBV4-3 combines with J gene TRBJ2-3, with D perhaps TRBD1 (6 bases). V was trimmed by 3 bases and J by 0 bases, leaving 19 bases between them. This CDR3 is built from 18 residues. CDR1 LGHNA and CDR2 YSLEER come from the germline V gene. The DNA for the CDR3 is TGCGCCAGCAGCCACCAAACGACAGGTCAGACTAGCACAGATACGCAGTATTTT. As protein: CASSHQTTGQTSTDTQYF.

V is TRBV28 and J is TRBJ2-1, with TRBD1 matching 8 bases. Germline V gene lookup returns CDR1 MDHEN and CDR2 SYDVKM. The ends lost 5 bases at V and 1 base at J; junction bases unmatched: 1. CDR3 size: 14 residues. The DNA of the CDR3 is TGTGCCAGCAGTGGACAGGGATCCTACAATGAGCAGTTCTTC. It translates to CASSGQGSYNEQFF. Variable domain in full (rest from reference TRBV28 and TRBJ2-1): DVKVTQSSRYLVKRTGEKVFLECVQDMDHENMFWYRQDPGLGLRLIYFSYDVKMKEKGDIPEGYSVSREKKERFSLILESASTNQTSMYLCASSGQGSYNEQFFGPGTRLTVL.

The chain combines TRBV6-6 with TRBJ2-7; no clear D. The CDR3 has 14 residues. V was trimmed by 2 bases and J by 5 bases, leaving 13 bases between them. Germline V gene lookup returns CDR1 MNHNY and CDR2 SVGAGI (reference sequence). In DNA, the CDR3 is TGTGCCAGCAGTTACACCCTCTTCCCCAACGAGCAGTACTTC. It codes for CASSYTLFPNEQYF.

V gene TRBV6-1 combines with J gene TRBJ2-1, with 7 positions matching TRBD1. The CDR3 has 14 residues. The V gene end was trimmed by 6 bases and the J gene end by 6 bases; junction bases not matched to a gene: 8. CDR1 is MNHNS and CDR2 is SASEGT in the germline V gene. Written as DNA, the CDR3 is TGTGCCAGCAGAGCCCCCAACAGGGGCAATGAGCAGTTCTTC. Translating it yields CASRAPNRGNEQFF.

The chain joins TRBV5-1 to TRBJ2-7, with 8 bases matching TRBD1. CDR1 is SGHRS, CDR2 YFSETQ, per germline. V lost 2 bases, J lost 5 bases, and 12 bases stayed unmatched. CDR3 length: 16 residues. The CDR3 nucleotides read TGCGCCAGCAGCTTAACCGGGACAGGTCAAGTGGACGAGCAGTACTTC. Amino acids: CASSLTGTGQVDEQYF.

This clone has only one observation. The genes are TRBV6-5 and TRBJ2-7, with D unresolved. V gave up 8 bases and J gave up 3 bases, with 14 bases separating them. Germline CDR1 and CDR2: MNHEY and SVGAGI. The CDR3 extends over 13 amino acids. CDR3 protein: CASGQQVNYEQYF. The CDR3, as DNA: TGTGCCAGCGGCCAGCAGGTCAACTACGAGCAGTACTTC.

This chain uses TRBV19 with TRBJ1-2, with D tentatively TRBD1 (6 bases). Germline values: CDR1 LNHDA, CDR2 SQIVND (reference sequence). V lost 4 bases and J 7 bases, leaving 13 bases between the germline ends. The CDR3 is made up of 13 amino acids. The CDR3 reads CASSSYRESGYTF. The CDR3 nucleotides are TGTGCCAGTAGTAGTTACAGGGAGAGTGGCTACACCTTC.

DNA of the CDR3: TGTGCCTGGAAAAAGGGGGGCCAAGGAAGCCAAGGCTACAATGAGCAGTTCTTC. It specifies CAWKKGGQGSQGYNEQFF. This chain uses TRBV30 with TRBJ2-1, with D perhaps being TRBD1 or TRBD2 (6 bases each). This CDR3 contains 18 residues. V lost 4 bases to trimming and J lost 3 bases, with 25 bases between them. The V gene's germline CDR1 is GTSNPN and CDR2 SVGIG (reference sequence).

The chain carries TRBV20-1 and TRBJ2-1; D uncertain. V was shortened by 7 bases and J by 8 bases, with 12 bases between the two germline ends. Germline CDR1 DFQATT, CDR2 SNEGSKA (reference sequence). There are 11 residues in the CDR3. The chain's CDR3 is CSVGSVYEQFF. The CDR3 DNA is TGCAGTGTAGGTTCGGTCTATGAGCAGTTCTTC.

The V call is TRBV30, the J call TRBJ1-4; 8 bases line up with TRBD1. V dropped 3 bases and J dropped 6; count of bases not matched to a gene: 3. The CDR3 runs 13 residues. Germline CDR1 GTSNPN, CDR2 SVGIG (reference sequence). CDR3 DNA: TGTGCCTGGAGGCGGACAGGGTATGAAAAACTGTTTTTT. Its translation is CAWRRTGYEKLFF. The variable domain in full, completed from reference TRBV30 and TRBJ1-4, reads SQTIHQWPATLVQPVGSPLSLECTVEGTSNPNLYWYRQAAGRGLQLLFYSVGIGQISSEVPQNLSASRPQDRQFILSSKKLLLSDSGFYLCAWRRTGYEKLFFGSGTQLSVL.

V gene TRBV19 combines with J gene TRBJ1-1; TRBD1 is a possible D gene (6 bases). Germline loops: CDR1 LNHDA, CDR2 SQIVND (reference sequence). The CDR3 length is 15 residues. V gave up 1 base and J gave up 2 bases, with 11 bases separating them. CDR3 sequence (DNA): TGTGCCAGTAGTATAGGGCGGGGGGCCAACACTGAAGCTTTCTTT. This translates into CASSIGRGANTEAFF.

V is TRBV19 and J is TRBJ1-1; D not resolved. Germline CDR1 is LNHDA and CDR2 is SQIVND (reference sequence). V was shortened by 4 bases and J by 1 base, with 4 bases between the two germline ends. The CDR3 spans 12 residues. This chain's CDR3 is CASSTRNTEAFF. Here the CDR3 DNA reads TGTGCCAGTAGTACGCGGAACACTGAAGCTTTCTTT.

This clone was observed a handful of times. The rearrangement links TRBV29-1 to TRBJ2-1; perhaps D is TRBD1 or TRBD2 (7 bases each). V was shortened by 5 bases and J by 7 bases, with 12 bases between the two germline ends. Germline CDR1 reads SQVTM; CDR2 reads ANQGSEA. This CDR3 spans 12 amino acids. The CDR3 is CSVFQGGNEQFF. In DNA form, the CDR3 reads TGCAGCGTTTTCCAGGGGGGGAATGAGCAGTTCTTC.

The chain has TRBV9 and TRBJ2-1; no reliable D call. CDR3 length: 14 amino acids. Germline values: CDR1 SGDLS, CDR2 YYNGEE. Trimming removed 0 bases at V and 10 bases at J, with 14 bases between. The DNA of the CDR3 is TGTGCCAGCAGCGTAGCGATCAGCGCCAGGGAGCAGTTCTTC. It codes for CASSVAISAREQFF.

This chain joins TRBV2 and TRBJ2-3; unclear D gene. CDR3 length: 13 amino acids. The V and J ends lost 4 bases and 6 bases respectively, with 11 bases between them. Germline V gene lookup returns CDR1 SNHLY and CDR2 FYNNEI. This CDR3 reads CASSVLGRDTQYF. The CDR3 DNA follows: TGTGCCAGCAGTGTTCTTGGGCGGGATACGCAGTATTTT.

This chain connects TRBV6-5 to TRBJ1-2; D not resolved. V shed 6 bases and J shed 8 bases, with 22 bases lying between them. This CDR3 has 15 residues. Looked up from germline, CDR1 is MNHEY and CDR2 is SVGAGI. Here the CDR3 DNA reads TGTGCCAGCAGCCCGACCGGAGGGCTTGCGGGGGGCTACACCTTC. Protein: CASSPTGGLAGGYTF.

This chain connects TRBV7-9 to TRBJ1-3, with 7 bases matching TRBD1. Trimming removed 9 bases from V and 0 bases from J; junction bases left unmatched: 5. The CDR3 loop spans 14 amino acids. Germline CDR1 SEHNR, CDR2 FQNEAQ (reference sequence). The CDR3 reads CASNRDSSGNTIYF. For the CDR3, the DNA is TGTGCCAGTAACCGGGACAGCTCTGGAAACACCATATATTTT.

The chain uses TRBV9 and TRBJ1-4; D is ambiguous. Germline CDR1 and CDR2: SGDLS and YYNGEE. Trimming pared 4 bases from V and 6 bases from J, leaving 10 bases between. CDR3 length: 13 residues. The DNA of the CDR3 is TGTGCCAGCAGCCCGGCACTTGATGAAAAACTGTTTTTT. It specifies CASSPALDEKLFF.

The genes are TRBV29-1 and TRBJ1-5, with 9 bases matching TRBD1. The trim removed 5 bases at V and 6 bases at J, leaving 8 bases unmatched. The CDR3 length is 14 residues. Germline V gene sequence: CDR1 SQVTM, CDR2 ANQGSEA. The CDR3 loop reads CSVTTGTGSQPQHF. In DNA, the CDR3 is TGCAGCGTTACGACCGGGACAGGGAGTCAGCCCCAGCATTTT. Full variable domain (remainder filled in from reference TRBV29-1 and TRBJ1-5): SAVISQKPSRDICQRGTSLTIQCQVDSQVTMMFWYRQQPGQSLTLIATANQGSEATYESGFVIDKFPISRPNLTFSTLTVSNMSPEDSSIYLCSVTTGTGSQPQHFGDGTRLSIL.

This sequence joins TRBV5-6 and TRBJ1-2; weak D call: TRBD1 (6 bases). In germline, CDR1 is SGHDT, CDR2 YYEEEE. V was pared by 4 bases and J by 4 bases, with 17 bases between. This CDR3 contains 15 residues. CDR3 bases: TGTGCCAGCAGCAGGGTAGTGGGGGCTATCTATGGCTACACCTTC. This codes for CASSRVVGAIYGYTF. Supplemented by reference TRBV5-6 and TRBJ1-2, the full variable domain reads DAGVTQSPTHLIKTRGQQVTLRCSPKSGHDTVSWYQQALGQGPQFIFQYYEEEERQRGNFPDRFSGHQFPNYSSELNVNALLLGDSALYLCASSRVVGAIYGYTFGSGTRLTVV.

This rearrangement joins TRBV15 to TRBJ1-1; no reliable D call. From germline, CDR1 is LNHNV and CDR2 YYDKDF (reference sequence). CDR3 length equals 14 residues. Trimming took off 2 bases at V and 0 bases at J, with 7 bases between the two ends. The CDR3, as DNA: TGTGCCACCAGCAGAAGGGAGTTGAACACTGAAGCTTTCTTT. It specifies CATSRRELNTEAFF. Full variable domain (remainder filled in from reference TRBV15 and TRBJ1-1): DAMVIQNPRYQVTQFGKPVTLSCSQTLNHNVMYWYQQKSSQAPKLLFHYYDKDFNNEADTPDNFQSRRPNTSFCFLDIRSPGLGDTAMYLCATSRRELNTEAFFGQGTRLTVV.

In this sample, this clone turned up once. V usage is TRBV7-6 and J usage is TRBJ2-2; the D gene is possibly TRBD2 (6 bases). The CDR3 length is 16 residues. V lost 4 bases and J lost 0, with 12 bases in between. Per germline, CDR1 SGHVS and CDR2 FNYEAQ. The CDR3: CASSYPAGANTGELFF. CDR3 DNA sequence: TGTGCCAGCAGCTACCCAGCGGGCGCGAACACCGGGGAGCTGTTTTTT.

The genes are TRBV19 and TRBJ2-4, with D tentatively TRBD1 or TRBD2 (5 bases each). V gave up 7 bases and J gave up 2 bases, with 9 bases separating them. Germline CDR1 and CDR2: LNHDA and SQIVND (reference sequence). The CDR3 sequence is 13 residues long. The CDR3 DNA follows: TGTGCCAGTATGGGGGATTCCAAAAACATTCAGTACTTC. The encoded protein is CASMGDSKNIQYF.

V and J are TRBV6-5 and TRBJ2-3; D is perhaps TRBD2 (6 bases). The CDR3 totals 15 residues. V was pared by 6 bases and J by 0 bases, with 13 bases between. The germline gives CDR1 MNHEY, CDR2 SVGAGI. CDR3 sequence reads: CASRSGYRSTDTQYF. In nucleotides, the CDR3 is TGTGCCAGCAGGAGCGGGTATAGGAGCACAGATACGCAGTATTTT.

The chain is built from TRBV19 and TRBJ1-2; no definite D call. The V and J ends lost 5 bases and 0 bases respectively, with 7 bases between them. Germline CDR1 reads LNHDA; CDR2 reads SQIVND (reference sequence). This CDR3 region has 13 residues. CDR3 sequence reads: CASSVGTNYGYTF. DNA of the CDR3: TGTGCCAGTAGTGTCGGGACTAACTATGGCTACACCTTC.

The chain's CDR3 is CASSQNRDTTYEQYF. The CDR3 DNA sequence: TGCGCCAGCAGCCAAAACCGGGACACTACCTACGAGCAGTACTTC. V usage is TRBV4-1 and J usage is TRBJ2-7, with TRBD1 as a possible D gene (6 bases). The CDR3 loop spans 15 amino acids. The germline CDR1 and CDR2 sequences are MGHRA and YSYEKL. Trimming cost V 2 bases and J 2 bases, with 13 bases left between them.

The chain employs TRBV5-1 and TRBJ1-1; D gene uncertain. V lost 0 bases, J lost 4 bases, and 10 bases lay in between. The length of the CDR3 is 14 residues. Germline CDR1 SGHRS, CDR2 YFSETQ. The CDR3 protein is CASSLGGASTEAFF. In DNA, the CDR3 is TGCGCCAGCAGCTTGGGAGGCGCCAGCACTGAAGCTTTCTTT.

The chain is built from TRBV6-4 and TRBJ1-1; TRBD1 is a possible D gene (6 bases). V was pared by 3 bases and J by 1 base, with 6 bases between. This CDR3 has 13 amino acids. Looked up from germline, CDR1 is MRHNA and CDR2 is SNTAGT. CDR3 in DNA: TGTGCCAGCAGTGAGGGGGCGAACACTGAAGCTTTCTTT. This gives the protein CASSEGANTEAFF.

In DNA, the CDR3 is TGCGCCAGCAGCCAAGATCGGCGCCTCTTCACGGGGAATACAGATACGCAGTATTTT. As protein: CASSQDRRLFTGNTDTQYF. The rearrangement uses TRBV4-3 and TRBJ2-3, with a tentative D call TRBD2 (5 bases). V was trimmed by 0 bases and J by 3 bases, leaving 22 bases between them. From germline, CDR1 is LGHNA and CDR2 YSLEER. The CDR3 length is 19 residues.

The rearrangement joins TRBV5-1 to TRBJ1-1; 8 positions match TRBD1. This CDR3 contains 14 residues. Per the germline V gene, CDR1 is SGHRS and CDR2 is YFSETQ. The V gene end was trimmed by 3 bases and the J gene end by 5 bases; junction bases not matched to a gene: 6. This CDR3 reads CASSSTGGLTEAFF. The CDR3 DNA sequence: TGCGCCAGCAGCTCAACAGGGGGGTTGACTGAAGCTTTCTTT.